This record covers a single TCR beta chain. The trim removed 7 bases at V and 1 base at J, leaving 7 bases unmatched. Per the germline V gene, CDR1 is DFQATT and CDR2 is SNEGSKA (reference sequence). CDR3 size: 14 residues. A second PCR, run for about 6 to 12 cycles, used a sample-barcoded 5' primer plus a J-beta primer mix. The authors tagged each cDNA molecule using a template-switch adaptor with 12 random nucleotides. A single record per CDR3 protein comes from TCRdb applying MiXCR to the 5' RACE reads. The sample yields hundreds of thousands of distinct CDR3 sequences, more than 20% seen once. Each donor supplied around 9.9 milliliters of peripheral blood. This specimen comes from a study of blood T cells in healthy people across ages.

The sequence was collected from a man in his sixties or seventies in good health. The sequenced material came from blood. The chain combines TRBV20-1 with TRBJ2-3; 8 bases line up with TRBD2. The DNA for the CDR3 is TGCAGTGGGGAGCGGGAGTCCCGCACAGATACGCAGTATTTT. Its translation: CSGERESRTDTQYF.